This TCR beta chain was identified in a study of T cells in Graves' hyperthyroidism and ophthalmopathy. General study results and limits: For ophthalmopathy, model prediction preceded onset by a median about 6 months.

CDR3 length: 14 amino acids. Germline CDR1 DFQATT, CDR2 SNEGSKA (reference sequence). For ophthalmopathy patients, the Clinical Activity Score was at least 3 and the NOSPECS grade at least 4; duration was under 3 months. Patients were excluded because of uncontrolled infection, other autoimmune disease, pregnancy or lactation. Source material for PBMCs was less than 12 ml fresh peripheral blood. In regard to this clonotype: Its antigen is as yet unknown. At one end the junction does not follow the germline gene, possibly because of a read error.

Using RNA transcripts as the source, TCR beta CDR3 regions were amplified. HTBI primers were used for first-round RT-PCR of the TCR CDR3. From the multiplex PCR reads, TCRdb called clonotypes with MiXCR, one entry per CDR3 protein. In the table there are hundreds of thousands of distinct CDR3 sequences, around 20% of which are singletons. Sequencing was carried out using blood. The chain uses TRBV20-1 and TRBJ2-1; TRBD1 aligns across 7 bases. The sequence was collected from a young man with Graves' ophthalmopathy. CDR3 sequence reads: CSARTGQSYDEQFF. The CDR3 DNA reads as TGCAGTGCTAGAACGGGACAGTCCTACGATGAGCAGTTCTTC.